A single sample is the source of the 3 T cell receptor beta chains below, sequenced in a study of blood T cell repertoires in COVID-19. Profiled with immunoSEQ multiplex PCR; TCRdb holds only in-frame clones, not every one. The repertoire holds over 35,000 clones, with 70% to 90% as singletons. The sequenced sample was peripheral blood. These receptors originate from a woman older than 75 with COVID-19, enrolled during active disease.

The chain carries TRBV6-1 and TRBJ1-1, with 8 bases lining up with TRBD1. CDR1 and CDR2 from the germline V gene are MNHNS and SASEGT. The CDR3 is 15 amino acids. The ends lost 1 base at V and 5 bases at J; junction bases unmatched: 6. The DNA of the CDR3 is TGTGCCAGCAGTGAAGTAGGCAGGGGGCCGACTGAAGCTTTCTTT. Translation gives CASSEVGRGPTEAFF.

The CDR3 loop is CASTRGRTSGLVGEQFF. Here the CDR3 DNA reads TGCGCCAGCACACGAGGTCGGACTAGCGGACTGGTGGGTGAGCAGTTCTTC. The chain recombines TRBV4-1 with TRBJ2-1; 10 bases align to TRBD2. Looked up from germline, CDR1 is MGHRA and CDR2 is YSYEKL. V was clipped by 7 bases and J by 9 bases; unmatched bases: 18. This CDR3 contains 17 residues.

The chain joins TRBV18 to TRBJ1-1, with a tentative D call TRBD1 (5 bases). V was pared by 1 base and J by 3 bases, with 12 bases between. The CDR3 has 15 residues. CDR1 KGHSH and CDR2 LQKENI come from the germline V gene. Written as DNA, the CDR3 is TGTGCCAGCTCACCACGGGGGGGTCCAGACACTGAAGCTTTCTTT. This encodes CASSPRGGPDTEAFF. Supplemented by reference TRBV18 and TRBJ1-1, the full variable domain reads NAGVMQNPRHLVRRRGQEARLRCSPMKGHSHVYWYRQLPEEGLKFMVYLQKENIIDESGMPKERFSAEFPKEGPSILRIQQVVRGDSAAYFCASSPRGGPDTEAFFGQGTRLTVV.